Below, 31 T cell receptor beta chains from the same sample are listed, as sequenced in a study of early T cells in non-severe SARS-CoV-2 infection. In TCRdb, the 5' RACE reads were re-called with MiXCR into one record per CDR3 protein. Among about 61,000 distinct CDR3 sequences listed, roughly a tenth were seen once. The sequenced sample consisted of whole blood. The receptor source for this set is an adult who was a healthcare worker with PCR-confirmed SARS-CoV-2 infection or an uninfected control (not recorded which).

Many counts were recorded for this clonotype. This chain joins TRBV18 and TRBJ1-1; D call uncertain. The CDR3 covers 13 residues. Trimming cost V 4 bases and J 3 bases, with 9 bases left between them. Germline lookup yields CDR1 KGHSH and CDR2 LQKENI. The CDR3 region is CASSQGSDTEAFF. The CDR3 nucleotides read TGTGCCAGCTCACAGGGTAGTGACACTGAAGCTTTCTTT.

This clonotype was seen many times. The chain couples TRBV9 to TRBJ1-1; D not resolved. Between the trimmed V and J ends, which lost 0 bases and 1 base, there was a span of 7 bases. Germline lookup yields CDR1 SGDLS and CDR2 YYNGEE. The CDR3 is 14 amino acids. In DNA, the CDR3 is TGTGCCAGCAGCGTAGGGTCCAGGAACACTGAAGCTTTCTTT. This translates into CASSVGSRNTEAFF.

V is TRBV7-2 and J is TRBJ2-4, with D unresolved. The CDR3 length is 13 residues. The V end lost 6 bases, the J end lost 1 base, and 7 bases lay between the germline ends. The germline V gene has CDR1 SGHTA and CDR2 FQGNSA. The CDR3 region is CASSTEAKNIQYF. CDR3 sequence (DNA): TGTGCCAGCAGTACGGAGGCCAAAAACATTCAGTACTTC.

This clonotype was found a few times. The V and J genes are TRBV7-2 and TRBJ2-5; 9 nucleotides match TRBD2. CDR1 is SGHTA and CDR2 is FQGNSA in the germline V gene. The CDR3 totals 15 residues. V was clipped by 4 bases and J by 6 bases; unmatched bases: 9. CDR3 bases: TGTGCCAGCAGCTCCGCCGGGACTAGCACGCAGACCCAGTACTTC. Residues: CASSSAGTSTQTQYF.

The sample holds many counts of this clonotype. The chain joins TRBV10-3 to TRBJ2-7, with TRBD1 matching 9 bases. Germline CDR1 and CDR2: ENHRY and SYGVKD. V trimming: 10 bases; J trimming: 6 bases; junction bases outside the gene matches: 10. CDR3 size: 13 residues. The CDR3: CATTGGEVSEQYF. CDR3 DNA: TGTGCCACGACAGGGGGTGAAGTCAGCGAGCAGTACTTC.

This clonotype was seen repeatedly, ten times or more. V gene TRBV10-3 combines with J gene TRBJ1-1; D is possibly TRBD1 (6 bases). V lost 10 bases and J lost 0, with 27 bases in between. CDR3 length equals 18 residues. Germline-derived CDR1 and CDR2 are ENHRY and SYGVKD. This CDR3 is CATESSGAEKRLNTEAFF. CDR3 nucleotides: TGTGCCACAGAATCGTCGGGGGCAGAAAAACGATTGAACACTGAAGCTTTCTTT.

The sample holds many counts of this clonotype. The gene calls are TRBV5-1 and TRBJ2-3; no clear D gene. V was pared by 4 bases and J by 2 bases, with 5 bases between. The germline V gene has CDR1 SGHRS and CDR2 YFSETQ. The CDR3 length is 12 residues. The CDR3 DNA follows: TGCGCCAGCAGCCCACACACAGATACGCAGTATTTT. It codes for CASSPHTDTQYF.

This clonotype came up a few times. The chain is built from TRBV7-9 and TRBJ2-3; 8 bases fit TRBD1. The CDR3 is 15 amino acids. V was pared by 5 bases and J by 2 bases, with 6 bases of the junction left unmatched. Per germline, CDR1 SEHNR and CDR2 FQNEAQ (reference sequence). The CDR3, as DNA: TGTGCCAGCAGCCGCCGGGACAGGTCCACAGATACGCAGTATTTT. It codes for CASSRRDRSTDTQYF.

This clonotype appeared many times. The chain combines TRBV11-2 with TRBJ1-5, with TRBD1 matching 8 bases. The CDR3 sequence is 15 residues long. V trimming: 5 bases; J trimming: 3 bases; junction bases outside the gene matches: 6. CDR1 and CDR2 (germline): SGHAT, FQNNGV. CDR3 amino acids: CASSGGTGNNQPQHF. In DNA, the CDR3 is TGTGCCAGCAGCGGAGGGACAGGAAACAATCAGCCCCAGCATTTT.

This clonotype was counted at least ten times. This chain links TRBV13 with TRBJ2-7, with D hard to call. Germline V gene lookup returns CDR1 PRHDT and CDR2 FYEKMQ (reference sequence). This CDR3 is 15 amino acids long. The ends were cut back, 2 bases at V and 4 bases at J, with 15 bases in the middle. The CDR3 DNA sequence: TGTGCCAGCAGCTTAATCGGGCAGCGTTGGTACGAGCAGTACTTC. It yields the protein CASSLIGQRWYEQYF.

The sample holds a few counts of this clonotype. V gene TRBV29-1 combines with J gene TRBJ1-1; tentatively, D is TRBD1 (5 bases). The CDR3 is 11 residues long. The germline V gene encodes CDR1 SQVTM and CDR2 ANQGSEA. The V end lost 6 bases, the J end lost 8 bases, and 13 bases lay between the germline ends. Written as DNA, the CDR3 is TGCAGCGTCAAGGCCAAGGGGGAAGCTTTCTTT. It translates to CSVKAKGEAFF.

This clonotype was recorded many times. J is TRBJ1-5 and V is TRBV6-6, with D hard to call. CDR3 length equals 13 residues. The V gene lost 6 bases and the J gene lost 0 bases, with 6 bases spanning the gap. Germline lookup yields CDR1 MNHNY and CDR2 SVGAGI (reference sequence). The CDR3 loop is CASRVNSNQPQHF. CDR3 nucleotides: TGTGCCAGCAGGGTTAATAGCAATCAGCCCCAGCATTTT.

The CDR3: CASSHRPGQGTDTQYF. DNA for the CDR3: TGTGCCAGCAGCCACCGACCGGGACAGGGGACAGATACGCAGTATTTT. The J gene is TRBJ2-3, the V gene TRBV7-6; TRBD1 aligns across 10 bases. Germline CDR1 is SGHVS and CDR2 is FNYEAQ. The CDR3 length is 16 residues. With 5 bases clipped from V and 3 bases from J, the junction kept 8 bases outside the gene matches.

The sample holds a few counts of this clonotype. The chain links TRBV28 to TRBJ1-1; weak D call: TRBD1 (5 bases). This CDR3 comprises 12 residues. CDR1 and CDR2 from the germline V gene are MDHEN and SYDVKM. V was cut by 3 bases and J by 6 bases, with 8 bases left in between. Written as DNA, the CDR3 is TGTGCCAGCAGTTTGGGGACGTCTGAAGCTTTCTTT. Residues: CASSLGTSEAFF.

This clonotype occurred many times. The chain links TRBV15 to TRBJ2-4, with 8 positions matching TRBD1. Trimming at V came to 3 bases and at J to 9 bases, leaving 13 bases not matched to a gene. This CDR3 has 16 residues. Germline values: CDR1 LNHNV, CDR2 YYDKDF (reference sequence). CDR3 in DNA: TGTGCCACCAGCAGGCAGGGGGCGGTTGCTCTAGGCATTCAGTACTTC. It specifies CATSRQGAVALGIQYF.

This clonotype was observed at least ten times. The chain joins TRBV9 to TRBJ2-2; D is ambiguous. CDR1 and CDR2 from the germline V gene are SGDLS and YYNGEE. This CDR3 is 13 amino acids long. Trimming took off 6 bases at V and 5 bases at J, with 11 bases between the two ends. CDR3 bases: TGTGCCAGCAACCTAGAGAGTACCGGGGAGCTGTTTTTT. Encoded protein: CASNLESTGELFF.

This clonotype has a count of ten or more. The CDR3 DNA reads as TGTGCCAGCAGCCCCCTTAGGACAGGGTTGGCGCGCGAGCAGTACTTC. Amino acids: CASSPLRTGLAREQYF. The chain is built from TRBV14 and TRBJ2-7; 8 nucleotides align to TRBD1. This CDR3 contains 16 residues. The V and J ends lost 4 bases and 6 bases, in that order; junction bases with no gene match: 14. Germline lookup yields CDR1 SGHDN and CDR2 FVKESK.

This clonotype appeared many times. The chain couples TRBV7-2 to TRBJ1-2; D is undetermined. Germline values: CDR1 SGHTA, CDR2 FQGNSA. The CDR3 sequence is 16 residues long. The V gene lost 2 bases and the J gene lost 4 bases, with 17 bases spanning the gap. The CDR3 DNA reads as TGTGCCAGCAGCTTATTAGCTATGGCCGTCGGCTATGGCTACACCTTC. It is translated as CASSLLAMAVGYGYTF. The full variable domain, completed using reference TRBV7-2 and TRBJ1-2, is GAGVSQSPSNKVTEKGKDVELRCDPISGHTALYWYRQSLGQGLEFLIYFQGNSAPDKSGLPSDRFSAERTGGSVSTLTIQRTQQEDSAVYLCASSLLAMAVGYGYTFGSGTRLTVV.

This clonotype was recorded at least ten times. The chain couples TRBV7-9 to TRBJ2-2, with 8 bases that match TRBD1. The CDR3 has 15 residues. V was clipped by 5 bases and J by 8 bases; unmatched bases: 10. Germline V gene lookup returns CDR1 SEHNR and CDR2 FQNEAQ (reference sequence). CDR3 nucleotide sequence: TGTGCCAGCAGCCATCGGACAGGGAGGAATGGGGAGCTGTTTTTT. This translates into CASSHRTGRNGELFF.

This clonotype came up a few times. The gene calls are TRBV10-3 and TRBJ1-4; no clear D. The V gene lost 2 bases and the J gene lost 8 bases, with 6 bases spanning the gap. The length of the CDR3 is 12 residues. CDR1 is ENHRY, CDR2 SYGVKD, per germline. CDR3 sequence (DNA): TGTGCCATCAGTGAGCAGCAGGAAAAACTGTTTTTT. It translates to CAISEQQEKLFF.

This clonotype showed up many times. This chain uses TRBV2 with TRBJ1-6; the D gene is possibly TRBD1 (5 bases). The CDR3 sequence is 17 residues long. CDR1 is SNHLY and CDR2 is FYNNEI in the germline V gene. With 2 bases removed from V and 8 bases from J, the gap between germline ends came to 19 bases. The CDR3 region is CASSELMLGVGDSPLHF. CDR3 sequence (DNA): TGTGCCAGCAGTGAACTCATGTTAGGGGTAGGGGATTCACCCCTCCACTTT.

This clonotype was seen ten or more times. The chain combines TRBV6-1 with TRBJ2-3, with 7 bases that match TRBD2. J was trimmed by 6 bases and V by 5 bases; bases with no gene match: 11. The CDR3 sequence is 15 residues long. Germline V gives CDR1 MNHNS, CDR2 SASEGT. CDR3 in amino acids: CASSSTGGTSDTQYF. The DNA of the CDR3 is TGTGCCAGCAGTAGTACCGGGGGGACCTCTGATACGCAGTATTTT.

This clonotype has ten or more counts. This chain joins TRBV3-1 and TRBJ2-1, with D uncertain. The CDR3 spans 12 residues. Germline-derived CDR1 and CDR2 are LGHDT and YNNKEL (reference sequence). V was trimmed by 8 bases and J by 1 base, leaving 6 bases between them. As DNA, the CDR3 is TGTGCCAGCGCATTTTCCTACAATGAGCAGTTCTTC. Its protein is CASAFSYNEQFF.

This clonotype was seen many times. The gene calls are TRBV10-3 and TRBJ1-5; D call uncertain. The CDR3 covers 12 residues. Deletions cut 6 bases from V and 1 base from J, with 4 bases between. The V gene's germline CDR1 is ENHRY and CDR2 SYGVKD. DNA for the CDR3: TGTGCCATCAGCCCAAGCAATCAGCCCCAGCATTTT. As protein: CAISPSNQPQHF.

This clonotype came up many times. This sequence joins TRBV5-4 and TRBJ1-1; perhaps TRBD1 as D (6 bases). Germline CDR1 and CDR2: SGHNT and YYREEE (reference sequence). V shed 0 bases and J shed 6 bases, with 9 bases lying between them. This CDR3 has 13 amino acids. The DNA for the CDR3 is TGTGCCAGCAGCTTGGACCACAGGGCTGAAGCTTTCTTT. Its protein product is CASSLDHRAEAFF.

This clonotype has more than one count but fewer than ten. The genes are TRBV11-2 and TRBJ2-1; D is uncertain. The CDR3 runs to 15 residues. Germline CDR1 reads SGHAT; CDR2 reads FQNNGV. Trimming stripped 2 bases from V and 6 bases from J, with 14 bases between. In nucleotides, the CDR3 is TGTGCCAGCAGCTTATCTTTAGCTCGTTCCAATGAGCAGTTCTTC. Translated: CASSLSLARSNEQFF. Variable domain in full (rest from reference TRBV11-2 and TRBJ2-1): EAGVAQSPRYKIIEKRQSVAFWCNPISGHATLYWYQQILGQGPKLLIQFQNNGVVDDSQLPKDRFSAERLKGVDSTLKIQPAKLEDSAVYLCASSLSLARSNEQFFGPGTRLTVL.

This clonotype has just a few counts. This chain links TRBV11-2 with TRBJ1-3; 8 nucleotides match TRBD1. With V trimmed by 0 bases and J by 0 bases, 16 bases remained unmatched. The CDR3 is made up of 21 amino acids. The V gene's germline CDR1 is SGHAT and CDR2 FQNNGV. The DNA for the CDR3 is TGTGCCAGCAGCTTAGATCGGGAGACAGGGGCTCTGAGCCGCTCTGGAAACACCATATATTTT. It codes for CASSLDRETGALSRSGNTIYF. Drawing the rest from reference TRBV11-2 and TRBJ1-3, the complete variable domain is EAGVAQSPRYKIIEKRQSVAFWCNPISGHATLYWYQQILGQGPKLLIQFQNNGVVDDSQLPKDRFSAERLKGVDSTLKIQPAKLEDSAVYLCASSLDRETGALSRSGNTIYFGEGSWLTVV.

This clonotype was found a few times. The chain combines TRBV12-3 or TRBV12-4 with TRBJ2-5; no clear D. The V and J ends lost 1 base and 2 bases respectively, with 8 bases between them. The CDR3 totals 14 residues. For the CDR3, the DNA is TGTGCCAGCAGTTTAGAGCCGCAGCAAGAGACCCAGTACTTC. Its translation is CASSLEPQQETQYF.

This rearrangement joins TRBV12-3 or TRBV12-4 to TRBJ1-1, with D maybe TRBD1 (5 bases). V dropped 7 bases and J dropped 0 bases, with 18 bases sitting between them. The CDR3 is 16 residues long. The CDR3 protein is CASTLWGRGLNTEAFF. CDR3 DNA: TGTGCCAGCACCCTCTGGGGGAGGGGCTTGAACACTGAAGCTTTCTTT.

In its sample, this clonotype was seen many times. The chain is built from TRBV27 and TRBJ2-7; 9 nucleotides line up with TRBD2. CDR1 and CDR2 from the germline V gene are MNHEY and SMNVEV (reference sequence). The V and J ends lost 7 bases and 2 bases, in that order; junction bases with no gene match: 15. This CDR3 comprises 17 residues. CDR3 DNA sequence: TGTGCCAGCAAACCATCCCTTCTAGCGGGGTTCGCCTACGAGCAGTACTTC. As protein: CASKPSLLAGFAYEQYF.

This chain links TRBV12-3 or TRBV12-4 with TRBJ1-1, with D tentatively TRBD1 (6 bases). V was clipped by 4 bases and J by 6 bases, with 9 bases between them. This CDR3 comprises 12 residues. CDR3 DNA sequence: TGTGCCAGCAGTTCGGGGGCGGCTGAAGCTTTCTTT. Translation: CASSSGAAEAFF.